This entry lists 27 T cell receptor beta chains sequenced from one sample in a study of T-cell reconstitution after alpha-beta-depleted transplantation in children. Unique molecular identifiers tagged the TCRbeta library. MiXCR was run by TCRdb on the PCR reads, yielding one entry per CDR3 protein. The sample records fewer than 550,000 distinct CDR3 sequences, approximately 11% being singletons. Specimen: PBMCs from the stem cell graft donor, collected from the stem cell graft. The receptors originated from a human donor who donated a stem cell graft to a child with acute myeloid leukemia.

This clonotype was seen ten or more times. The chain uses TRBV20-1 and TRBJ2-5; D not certain. The V end lost 3 bases, the J end lost 10 bases, and 12 bases lay between the germline ends. The CDR3 extends over 11 amino acids. CDR1 is DFQATT and CDR2 is SNEGSKA in the germline V gene (reference sequence). Here the CDR3 DNA reads TGCAGTGCTAGGGGTGTGGGGATCCAGTACTTC. Its protein product is CSARGVGIQYF.

V is TRBV7-2 and J is TRBJ2-6; unclear D gene. This CDR3 is 15 amino acids long. V lost 6 bases and J 2 bases, leaving 11 bases between the germline ends. Per germline, CDR1 SGHTA and CDR2 FQGNSA. CDR3 protein: CASSPVDTGANVLTF. The CDR3 DNA reads as TGTGCCAGCAGTCCGGTGGATACTGGGGCCAACGTCCTGACTTTC.

This clonotype was observed a few times. The gene calls are TRBV12-3 or TRBV12-4 and TRBJ2-5, with a possible D match to TRBD2 (6 bases). V lost 3 bases and J 5 bases, leaving 16 bases between the germline ends. This CDR3 is built from 15 residues. CDR3 sequence (DNA): TGTGCCAGCAGTTTTCGGCGGAGGGTGAGGGAGACCCAGTACTTC. Its protein product is CASSFRRRVRETQYF.

This clonotype was seen more than once but under ten times. V is TRBV6-2 or TRBV6-3 and J is TRBJ2-5; D is unclear. V was cut by 4 bases and J by 6 bases, with 12 bases left in between. The CDR3 totals 13 residues. CDR1 is MNHEY, CDR2 SVGEGT, per germline. CDR3 amino acids: CASSSYPPQTQYF. The CDR3 DNA sequence: TGTGCCAGCAGTTCTTACCCGCCCCAGACCCAGTACTTC.

The chain has TRBV4-1 and TRBJ2-5; no definite D call. The germline V gene encodes CDR1 MGHRA and CDR2 YSYEKL. Trimming took off 3 bases at V and 0 bases at J, with 5 bases between the two ends. The CDR3 extends over 13 amino acids. CDR3 region: CASSHSYQETQYF. CDR3 DNA: TGCGCCAGCAGCCACTCGTACCAAGAGACCCAGTACTTC.

J is TRBJ2-7 and V is TRBV6-2 or TRBV6-3; TRBD2 aligns across 10 bases. J gave up 0 bases and V 5 bases, and 4 bases lay outside the gene matches. CDR3 length: 15 amino acids. Germline lookup yields CDR1 MNHEY and CDR2 SVGEGT. The CDR3 DNA sequence: TGTGCCAGCAGTCCCGGACTAGCGGCCTCCTACGAGCAGTACTTC. Translation: CASSPGLAASYEQYF.

This chain connects TRBV20-1 to TRBJ2-7; D is uncertain. Germline V gene data show CDR1 as DFQATT and CDR2 as SNEGSKA (reference sequence). The length of the CDR3 is 13 residues. V was cut by 0 bases and J by 3 bases, with 9 bases left in between. The CDR3 loop is CSARDDSLYEQYV. In DNA, the CDR3 is TGCAGTGCTAGAGACGACTCTCTCTACGAGCAGTACGTC.

This clonotype was picked up a small number of times. This chain connects TRBV20-1 to TRBJ1-3; tentative D call: TRBD1 (5 bases). Trimming stripped 3 bases from V and 5 bases from J, with 14 bases between. CDR3 length: 14 residues. The germline CDR1 and CDR2 sequences are DFQATT and SNEGSKA (reference sequence). Written as DNA, the CDR3 is TGCAGTGCTAGGCCGGCGGGGCTAAGAAACACCATATATTTT. Its translation is CSARPAGLRNTIYF.

Ten or more counts support this clonotype. The rearrangement joins TRBV20-1 to TRBJ2-5, with D unclear. This CDR3 has 16 residues. Germline V CDR1 and CDR2: DFQATT, SNEGSKA (reference sequence). The V gene lost 3 bases and the J gene lost 2 bases, with 19 bases spanning the gap. This chain's CDR3 is CSASPTVAGVQETQYF. The DNA of the CDR3 is TGCAGTGCTAGCCCCACCGTGGCAGGAGTACAAGAGACCCAGTACTTC.

The V call is TRBV7-2, the J call TRBJ1-1; the D gene is possibly TRBD1 (5 bases). This CDR3 region has 15 residues. Germline V gene data show CDR1 as SGHTA and CDR2 as FQGNSA. Trimming removed 1 base at V and 4 bases at J, with 13 bases between. CDR3 residues: CASSLGVGVPTEAFF. DNA for the CDR3: TGTGCCAGCAGCTTAGGTGTAGGGGTTCCCACTGAAGCTTTCTTT.

The table lists this clonotype with a few counts. V usage is TRBV7-8 and J usage is TRBJ2-1; D perhaps matches TRBD2 (6 bases). The V and J ends lost 1 base and 10 bases respectively, with 23 bases between them. Looked up from germline, CDR1 is SGHVS and CDR2 is FQNEAQ. The CDR3 is 17 residues long. CDR3 DNA: TGTGCCAGCAGCTTAGTTTGGCAGGTGGGGACTCTCAGCGAGCAGTTCTTC. Its translation: CASSLVWQVGTLSEQFF.

This clonotype was found many times. V and J are TRBV21-1 and TRBJ2-3; the table names TRBD2, a call not compared with the DNA. TRBV21-1 is a listed pseudogene. The CDR3 has 16 residues. DNA for the CDR3: TGTGCCAGCAGCAAAAATCCAGCGGGGGTCACAGATACGCAGTATTTT. This translates into CASSKNPAGVTDTQYF.

The chain combines TRBV4-2 with TRBJ2-1; 12 bases map to TRBD2. The CDR3 length is 15 residues. The germline CDR1 and CDR2 sequences are LGHNA and YNFKEQ. The V segment lost 1 base and the J segment 9 bases; nucleotides outside the gene matches: 4. Here the CDR3 reads CASSQGRGLAGEQFF. The CDR3 coding sequence is TGTGCCAGCAGCCAAGGGAGGGGACTAGCGGGTGAGCAGTTCTTC.

This chain joins TRBV3-1 and TRBJ1-2; tentatively, D is TRBD1 (5 bases). CDR1 is LGHDT and CDR2 is YNNKEL in the germline V gene (reference sequence). Deletions cut 5 bases from V and 7 bases from J, with 14 bases between. The CDR3 is made up of 13 amino acids. CDR3 nucleotides: TGTGCCAGCAGCACCCGGGGTCAGGGTGGCTACACCTTC. Amino acid sequence: CASSTRGQGGYTF.

DNA for the CDR3: TGTGCCAGCAGTCCATCAGCGGGAGAAGGATACGAGCAGTACTTC. It is translated as CASSPSAGEGYEQYF. V is TRBV27 and J is TRBJ2-7; 8 bases are a match to TRBD2. V shed 5 bases, J shed 4 bases, and the junction held 10 bases outside the gene matches. The CDR3 is 15 amino acids. Per germline, CDR1 MNHEY and CDR2 SMNVEV (reference sequence).

This clonotype appeared a few times. With a much larger clone just one base away, this may be a read error. The chain employs TRBV20-1 and TRBJ2-1; 13 nucleotides line up with TRBD2. This CDR3 is built from 16 residues. Germline assignment: CDR1 DFQATT and CDR2 SNEGSKA (reference sequence). CDR3 residues: CCASRLAGGLYNEQFF. In DNA, the CDR3 is TGCTGTGCTAGCAGACTAGCGGGAGGCCTCTACAATGAGCAGTTCTTC.

This clonotype came up a few times. CDR3 sequence (DNA): TGCAGTGCTAGAATCTTTGGGACAAACAGCAATCAGCCCCAGCATTTT. The encoded protein is CSARIFGTNSNQPQHF. The chain carries TRBV20-1 and TRBJ1-5, with a weak D call TRBD1 (6 bases). The CDR3 length is 16 residues. Germline V CDR1 and CDR2: DFQATT, SNEGSKA (reference sequence). V lost 2 bases and J 1 base, leaving 15 bases between the germline ends.

The chain has TRBV19 and TRBJ1-4; possible D gene TRBD1, 5 bases. The length of the CDR3 is 15 residues. CDR1 LNHDA and CDR2 SQIVND come from the germline V gene (reference sequence). Trimming shortened V by 6 bases and J by 5 bases, and 16 bases separated the two germline ends. The CDR3 DNA reads as TGTGCCAGTAGCCCGGTTCTGGGGCTAAATGAAAAACTGTTTTTT. It translates to CASSPVLGLNEKLFF.

This clonotype was detected only a few times. The V call is TRBV7-8, the J call TRBJ2-1; TRBD2 matches at 11 bases. There are 16 residues in the CDR3. From germline, CDR1 is SGHVS and CDR2 FQNEAQ. Trimming removed 5 bases from V and 9 bases from J; junction bases left unmatched: 12. The CDR3 here is CASSRDLAGGKTEQFF. As DNA, the CDR3 is TGTGCCAGCAGCCGCGATCTAGCGGGGGGAAAGACTGAGCAGTTCTTC.

This clonotype was seen more than once but under ten times. The chain is built from TRBV20-1 and TRBJ1-1; no reliable D call. The CDR3 length is 15 residues. Germline V gene sequence: CDR1 DFQATT, CDR2 SNEGSKA (reference sequence). V lost 0 bases, J lost 0 bases, and 11 bases lay in between. CDR3 coding DNA: TGCAGTGCTAGAGATTCAGGAGCCATGAACACTGAAGCTTTCTTT. Translated: CSARDSGAMNTEAFF.

This clonotype was seen ten or more times. The gene calls are TRBV7-9 and TRBJ1-5; 7 bases align to TRBD1. J lost 6 bases, V lost 4 bases, and 6 bases had no gene match. Germline values: CDR1 SEHNR, CDR2 FQNEAQ (reference sequence). The CDR3 contains 14 residues. The CDR3 sequence: CASSSTGEGQPQHF. CDR3 DNA sequence: TGTGCCAGCAGCTCCACAGGGGAGGGTCAGCCCCAGCATTTT.

The chain couples TRBV11-2 to TRBJ1-6, with D perhaps TRBD1 (5 bases). Germline loops: CDR1 SGHAT, CDR2 FQNNGV. The length of the CDR3 is 16 residues. Trimming took 2 bases from V and 7 from J, leaving 15 bases between them. CDR3 bases: TGTGCCAGCAGCTTAACCCCCGGGACCAGAAATTCACCCCTCCACTTT. Translated: CASSLTPGTRNSPLHF.

This rearrangement joins TRBV12-3 or TRBV12-4 to TRBJ2-5; D may match TRBD1 or TRBD2 (5 bases each). This CDR3 comprises 16 residues. V shed 6 bases and J shed 3 bases, with 20 bases lying between them. The CDR3 loop is CASRTAGTHLKETQYF. In nucleotides, the CDR3 is TGTGCCAGCAGGACCGCCGGGACCCACTTAAAAGAGACCCAGTACTTC.

The chain links TRBV6-6 to TRBJ2-1, with unresolved D. The CDR3 is 10 residues long. Trimming took 3 bases from V and 10 from J, leaving 4 bases between them. The V gene's germline CDR1 is MNHNY and CDR2 SVGAGI (reference sequence). This CDR3 reads CASSYPEQFF. CDR3 DNA sequence: TGTGCCAGCAGTTATCCGGAGCAGTTCTTC.

This clonotype was detected many times. The chain carries TRBV18 and TRBJ2-5; 11 bases are a match to TRBD2. CDR3 length: 16 amino acids. J was trimmed by 5 bases and V by 3 bases; bases with no gene match: 8. Germline V gives CDR1 KGHSH, CDR2 LQKENI. The CDR3 region is CASSPRLAGGTETQYF. CDR3 sequence (DNA): TGTGCCAGCTCACCTAGGCTAGCGGGAGGAACCGAGACCCAGTACTTC.

This chain links TRBV7-2 with TRBJ2-3; D remains unclear. Germline V gives CDR1 SGHTA, CDR2 FQGNSA. The CDR3 covers 17 residues. Deletions cut 1 base from V and 1 base from J, with 15 bases between. The CDR3 loop reads CASSLVAGWGGTDTQYF. Here the CDR3 DNA reads TGTGCCAGCAGCTTAGTCGCCGGGTGGGGTGGCACAGATACGCAGTATTTT.

This clonotype has a count of ten or more. The V call is TRBV7-2, the J call TRBJ2-7; 9 positions match TRBD2. The junction had 4 bases not matched to a gene; V was cut back by 2 bases and J by 5 bases. Germline CDR1 reads SGHTA; CDR2 reads FQGNSA. The CDR3 totals 14 residues. In DNA form, the CDR3 reads TGTGCCAGCAGCTTAATAGCGGGAGATAACGAGCAGTACTTC. This sequence encodes CASSLIAGDNEQYF.